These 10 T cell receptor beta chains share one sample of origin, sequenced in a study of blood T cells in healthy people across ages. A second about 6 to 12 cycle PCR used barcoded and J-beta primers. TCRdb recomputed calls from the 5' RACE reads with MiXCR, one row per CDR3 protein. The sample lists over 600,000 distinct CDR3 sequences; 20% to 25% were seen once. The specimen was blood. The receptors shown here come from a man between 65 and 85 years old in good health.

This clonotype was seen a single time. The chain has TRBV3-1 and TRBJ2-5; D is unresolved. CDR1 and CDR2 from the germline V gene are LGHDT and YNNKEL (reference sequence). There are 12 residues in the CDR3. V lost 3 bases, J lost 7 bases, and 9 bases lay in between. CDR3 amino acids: CASSQGLGTQYF. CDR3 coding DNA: TGTGCCAGCAGCCAGGGCCTGGGGACCCAGTACTTC.

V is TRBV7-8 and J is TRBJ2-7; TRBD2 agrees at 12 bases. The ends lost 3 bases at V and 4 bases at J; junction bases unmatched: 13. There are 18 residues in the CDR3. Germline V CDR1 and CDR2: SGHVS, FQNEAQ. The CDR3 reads CASSFQASGRALEYEQYF. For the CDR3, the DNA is TGTGCCAGCAGCTTCCAGGCTAGCGGGAGGGCCCTAGAGTACGAGCAGTACTTC.

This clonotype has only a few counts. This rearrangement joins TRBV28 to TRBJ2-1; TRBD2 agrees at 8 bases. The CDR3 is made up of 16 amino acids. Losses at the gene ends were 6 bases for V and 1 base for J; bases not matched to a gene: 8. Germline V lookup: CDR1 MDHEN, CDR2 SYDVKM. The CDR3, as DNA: TGTGCCAGCAGCTACCCCCAGCGGGGGTCCTACAATGAGCAGTTCTTC. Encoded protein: CASSYPQRGSYNEQFF.

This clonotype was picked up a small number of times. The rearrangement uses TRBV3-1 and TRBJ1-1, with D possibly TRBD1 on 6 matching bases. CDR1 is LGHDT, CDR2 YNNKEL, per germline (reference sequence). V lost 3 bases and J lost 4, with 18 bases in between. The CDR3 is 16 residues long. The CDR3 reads CASSHYREGESTEAFF. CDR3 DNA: TGTGCCAGCAGCCATTATCGAGAGGGGGAAAGCACTGAAGCTTTCTTT.

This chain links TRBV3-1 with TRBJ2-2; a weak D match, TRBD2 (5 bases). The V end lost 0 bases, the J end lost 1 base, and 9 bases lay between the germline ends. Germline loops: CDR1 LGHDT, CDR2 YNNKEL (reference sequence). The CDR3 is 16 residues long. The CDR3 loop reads CASSQDQRRNTGELFF. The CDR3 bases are TGTGCCAGCAGCCAAGACCAGCGGAGGAACACCGGGGAGCTGTTTTTT.

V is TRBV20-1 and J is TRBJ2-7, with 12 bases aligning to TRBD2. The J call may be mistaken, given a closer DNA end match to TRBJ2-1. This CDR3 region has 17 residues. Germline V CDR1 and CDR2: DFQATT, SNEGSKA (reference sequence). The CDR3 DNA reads TGCAGTGCTAGTTTTGCTCCGGCTAGCGGGGGGGCCTATGAGCAGTTCTTC. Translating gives CSASFAPASGGAYEQFF.

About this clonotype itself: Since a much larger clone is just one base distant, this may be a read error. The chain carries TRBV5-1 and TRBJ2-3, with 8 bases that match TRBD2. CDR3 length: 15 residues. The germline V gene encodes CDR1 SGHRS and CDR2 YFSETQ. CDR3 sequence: CASSLGGTRTDAQYF. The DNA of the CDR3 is TGCGCCAGCAGCTTGGGTGGGACTAGGACAGATGCGCAGTATTTT.

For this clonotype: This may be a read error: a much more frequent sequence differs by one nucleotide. Here the CDR3 reads CASAREGHYNEQSF. In nucleotides, the CDR3 is TGTGCCAGCGCACGGGAGGGCCATTACAATGAGCAGTCCTTC. The chain employs TRBV18 and TRBJ2-5; 8 nucleotides agree with TRBD2. The germline gives CDR1 KGHSH, CDR2 LQKENI. The CDR3 runs 14 residues.

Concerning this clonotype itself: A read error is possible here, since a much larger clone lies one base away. The CDR3 DNA sequence: TGTGCTGGTGGCCTGAGCGGGATAGAGCTGACCGGGGAGCTGTTTTTT. It translates to CAGGLSGIELTGELFF. The chain recombines TRBV12-5 with TRBJ2-2; TRBD2 matches at 7 bases. Germline CDR1 LGHNT, CDR2 FRNRAP. The CDR3 is 16 residues long.

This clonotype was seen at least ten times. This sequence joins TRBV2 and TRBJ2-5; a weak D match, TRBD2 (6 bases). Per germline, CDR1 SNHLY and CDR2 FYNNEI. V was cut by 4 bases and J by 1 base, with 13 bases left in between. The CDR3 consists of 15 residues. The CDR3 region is CASSAPIGSQETQYF. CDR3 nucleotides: TGTGCCAGCAGTGCCCCTATCGGGAGCCAAGAGACCCAGTACTTC.